These 32 T cell receptor beta chains came from one sample sequenced in a study of blood T cells in healthy people across ages. A J-beta primer mix and a sample-barcoded 5' primer were used in a second PCR of roughly 6 to 11 cycles. TCRdb reanalysed the 5' RACE reads using MiXCR and keeps one entry per CDR3 protein. The sample lists roughly 800,000 distinct CDR3 sequences; over 45% were seen once. Sequencing was performed on blood. Receptors were obtained from a man younger than 45 in good health.

The CDR3 is CASSPSGGVPGYTF. The CDR3 nucleotides are TGTGCCAGCAGCCCCTCGGGGGGAGTACCTGGCTACACCTTC. The chain joins TRBV7-9 to TRBJ1-2, with D possibly TRBD1 on 5 matching bases. In germline, CDR1 is SEHNR, CDR2 FQNEAQ (reference sequence). V dropped 5 bases and J dropped 7 bases, with 17 bases sitting between them. The CDR3 is made up of 14 amino acids.

The chain employs TRBV7-2 and TRBJ1-2; no definite D call. CDR1 and CDR2 (germline): SGHTA, FQGNSA. The V gene lost 8 bases and the J gene lost 4 bases, with 14 bases spanning the gap. CDR3 size: 13 residues. The CDR3 sequence is CASGTDGIYGYTF. The CDR3 DNA reads TGTGCCAGCGGCACAGACGGAATCTATGGCTACACCTTC.

A word on this clonotype: A read error may account for a junction end that differs from germline. The chain recombines TRBV6-2 or TRBV6-3 with TRBJ2-6; no clear D. The CDR3 is made up of 19 amino acids. CDR1 and CDR2 (germline): MNHEY, SVGEGT. The CDR3 coding sequence is TGTACCAGCAGTTACTCGACCGGTTATTCAATCTCTGGGGCCAACGTCCTGACTTTC. As protein: CTSSYSTGYSISGANVLTF.

The chain employs TRBV12-3 or TRBV12-4 and TRBJ2-4; D remains ambiguous. This CDR3 contains 17 residues. Trimming shortened V by 0 bases and J by 0 bases, and 12 bases separated the two germline ends. The CDR3 is CASSLALGPLAKNIQYF. DNA of the CDR3: TGTGCCAGCAGTTTAGCGTTGGGTCCCCTAGCCAAAAACATTCAGTACTTC.

This chain joins TRBV27 and TRBJ2-3; TRBD2 is a possible D gene (6 bases). The germline V gene has CDR1 MNHEY and CDR2 SMNVEV (reference sequence). Trimming removed 10 bases at V and 5 bases at J, with 13 bases between. This CDR3 comprises 12 residues. The CDR3 DNA is TGTGCCACCGTTGACGGGAGAGATACGCAGTATTTT. Its translation is CATVDGRDTQYF.

The V and J genes are TRBV7-9 and TRBJ2-3; a possible D gene is TRBD2 (6 bases). The CDR3 covers 16 residues. CDR1 is SEHNR and CDR2 is FQNEAQ in the germline V gene (reference sequence). Trimming left V 3 bases short and J 0 bases short, with 13 bases between. CDR3: CASSFRELDSTDTQYF. The CDR3 nucleotides read TGTGCCAGCAGCTTCCGGGAGTTGGATAGCACAGATACGCAGTATTTT. Full variable domain (remainder filled in from reference TRBV7-9 and TRBJ2-3): DTGVSQNPRHKITKRGQNVTFRCDPISEHNRLYWYRQTLGQGPEFLTYFQNEAQLEKSRLLSDRFSAERPKGSFSTLEIQRTEQGDSAMYLCASSFRELDSTDTQYFGPGTRLTVL.

The chain recombines TRBV29-1 with TRBJ1-2, with 7 bases aligning to TRBD1. From germline, CDR1 is SQVTM and CDR2 ANQGSEA. J gave up 4 bases and V 5 bases, and 4 bases lay outside the gene matches. This CDR3 is 12 amino acids long. The CDR3 spells CSVPRDSYGYTF. CDR3 nucleotides: TGCAGCGTTCCCAGGGACAGCTATGGCTACACCTTC.

As regards this clonotype: This clone may be a read error of a much larger clone one base away. The chain employs TRBV27 and TRBJ2-5, with D possibly matching TRBD1 (7 bases). CDR1 is MNHEY, CDR2 SMNVEV, per germline (reference sequence). V was clipped by 7 bases and J by 1 base, with 19 bases between them. The CDR3 loop spans 16 amino acids. The CDR3 region has the DNA TGTGCCAGCATGGATAGCAGGGGGGCACTCCAAGAGACCCAGTACTTC. It codes for CASMDSRGALQETQYF.

This chain joins TRBV6-2 or TRBV6-3 and TRBJ2-5; the D is unclear. Germline V gene lookup returns CDR1 MNHEY and CDR2 SVGEGT. This CDR3 has 14 residues. The ends were cut back, 2 bases at V and 1 base at J, with 8 bases in the middle. This CDR3 reads CASSYASVQETQYF. CDR3 DNA sequence: TGTGCCAGCAGTTACGCCTCGGTCCAAGAGACCCAGTACTTC.

This chain's CDR3 is CASSSRDRGETQYF. As DNA, the CDR3 is TGCGCCAGCAGCTCCCGGGATAGGGGGGAGACCCAGTACTTC. The chain carries TRBV5-1 and TRBJ2-4; a possible D gene is TRBD1 (6 bases). The J call is in doubt because the DNA end fits TRBJ2-5 better. This CDR3 is built from 14 residues. CDR1 and CDR2 (germline): SGHRS, YFSETQ.

This clonotype turned up a few times. The rearrangement uses TRBV28 and TRBJ2-7; 7 bases fit TRBD1. The J segment lost 5 bases and the V segment lost 10 bases, leaving 14 bases of the junction unmatched. This CDR3 is 14 amino acids long. Germline CDR1 MDHEN, CDR2 SYDVKM. The CDR3 protein is CATTQGGRGHEQYF. CDR3 sequence (DNA): TGTGCCACCACACAAGGGGGCCGCGGGCACGAGCAGTACTTC.

The chain joins TRBV7-9 to TRBJ2-4, with TRBD1 matching over 11 bases. The end of the DNA is better explained by TRBJ2-7, so the J call may be wrong. The CDR3 extends over 16 amino acids. Germline CDR1 SEHNR, CDR2 FQNEAQ (reference sequence). The CDR3 DNA is TGTGCCAGCAGCCCCCCGGGACAGGGGGATACCTACGAGCAGTACTTC. Its protein is CASSPPGQGDTYEQYF.

This chain uses TRBV28 with TRBJ1-2; TRBD1 matches 7 bases. The CDR3 is 12 residues long. CDR1 and CDR2 from the germline V gene are MDHEN and SYDVKM. The V segment lost 7 bases and the J segment 5 bases; nucleotides outside the gene matches: 4. DNA of the CDR3: TGTGCCAGCACCTACAGGGGATATGGCTACACCTTC. As protein: CASTYRGYGYTF.

This rearrangement joins TRBV7-6 to TRBJ2-7; D ambiguous. The V gene's germline CDR1 is SGHVS and CDR2 FNYEAQ. Trimming cost V 5 bases and J 10 bases, with 12 bases left between them. The CDR3 contains 11 residues. The CDR3 DNA reads TGTGCCAGCAGCCGATCGGAATCCCAGTACTTC. Amino acid sequence: CASSRSESQYF.

This clonotype was detected a few times. The rearrangement joins TRBV18 to TRBJ1-4; D is unclear. With 6 bases removed from V and 0 bases from J, the gap between germline ends came to 20 bases. Per the germline V gene, CDR1 is KGHSH and CDR2 is LQKENI. There are 18 residues in the CDR3. The CDR3 region has the DNA TGTGCCAGCTCCCGTGACCAAACGACGGCCGCAACTAATGAAAAACTGTTTTTT. This translates into CASSRDQTTAATNEKLFF.

The table lists this clonotype with a few counts. The chain joins TRBV7-2 to TRBJ2-1, with D unresolved. The CDR3 extends over 12 amino acids. The V gene lost 0 bases and the J gene lost 7 bases, with 4 bases spanning the gap. Germline loops: CDR1 SGHTA, CDR2 FQGNSA. The CDR3 protein is CASSLAWNEQFF. In DNA, the CDR3 is TGTGCCAGCAGCTTAGCTTGGAATGAGCAGTTCTTC.

The rearrangement uses TRBV6-1 and TRBJ2-7; D uncertain. The CDR3 consists of 15 residues. Trimming shortened V by 0 bases and J by 4 bases, and 13 bases separated the two germline ends. From germline, CDR1 is MNHNS and CDR2 SASEGT. The CDR3 loop reads CASSEAPTPGYEQYF. As DNA, the CDR3 is TGTGCCAGCAGTGAAGCTCCTACCCCCGGATACGAGCAGTACTTC.

This rearrangement joins TRBV6-2 or TRBV6-3 to TRBJ2-3; weak D call: TRBD2 (5 bases). This CDR3 region has 19 residues. Between the trimmed V and J ends, which lost 2 bases and 0 bases, there was a span of 21 bases. Germline CDR1 reads MNHEY; CDR2 reads SVGEGT. The CDR3 loop is CASSYQLAQTDASTDTQYF. DNA of the CDR3: TGTGCCAGCAGTTACCAGCTAGCCCAAACGGATGCTAGCACAGATACGCAGTATTTT.

This chain links TRBV7-8 with TRBJ1-5; D is uncertain. The CDR3 length is 14 residues. Per the germline V gene, CDR1 is SGHVS and CDR2 is FQNEAQ. With 3 bases removed from V and 0 bases from J, the gap between germline ends came to 6 bases. The CDR3 here is CASSLDNSNQPQHF. In DNA form, the CDR3 reads TGTGCCAGCAGCTTGGATAATAGCAATCAGCCCCAGCATTTT.

The chain couples TRBV27 to TRBJ2-1; no clear D. Germline assignment: CDR1 MNHEY and CDR2 SMNVEV (reference sequence). CDR3 length: 14 amino acids. The V end was cut by 0 bases, the J end by 5 bases, with 8 bases between. CDR3 in DNA: TGTGCCAGCAGTTTATCGCACAGAAACAATGAGCAGTTCTTC. Amino acids: CASSLSHRNNEQFF.

The CDR3: CASRDDRDTEAFF. In DNA, the CDR3 is TGTGCCAGCAGAGATGACAGGGACACTGAAGCTTTCTTT. The rearrangement uses TRBV12-3 or TRBV12-4 and TRBJ1-1, with TRBD1 matching over 7 bases. With V trimmed by 6 bases and J by 3 bases, 4 bases remained unmatched. The CDR3 contains 13 residues.

This clonotype turned up a few times. The rearrangement links TRBV20-1 to TRBJ2-5; 8 bases fit TRBD2. The junction had 12 bases not matched to a gene; V was cut back by 2 bases and J by 7 bases. Germline V gene data show CDR1 as DFQATT and CDR2 as SNEGSKA (reference sequence). This CDR3 has 15 amino acids. CDR3 nucleotides: TGCAGTGCTAGACTTGAGACGGGAGGGCCGGGGACCCAGTACTTC. Its protein is CSARLETGGPGTQYF.

The gene calls are TRBV28 and TRBJ2-1; 7 positions agree with TRBD2. V lost 5 bases, J lost 2 bases, and 6 bases stayed unmatched. The CDR3 totals 15 residues. CDR1 and CDR2 from the germline V gene are MDHEN and SYDVKM. The CDR3 DNA reads as TGTGCCAGCAGTATTGGCGGGGGAACCTACAATGAGCAGTTCTTC. Translated, it gives CASSIGGGTYNEQFF.

The chain couples TRBV20-1 to TRBJ1-2; 10 bases match TRBD1. Germline loops: CDR1 DFQATT, CDR2 SNEGSKA (reference sequence). V lost 6 bases to trimming and J lost 5 bases; unmatched junction nucleotides: 15. The CDR3 is 16 residues long. CDR3 nucleotides: TGCAGTGCCGATAAGGGGACAGGGGATGAGGGATATGGCTACACCTTC. It codes for CSADKGTGDEGYGYTF.

This chain connects TRBV5-1 to TRBJ2-5; D might be TRBD1 (6 bases). The CDR3 is 14 residues long. Trimming took off 4 bases at V and 5 bases at J, with 15 bases between the two ends. Germline V CDR1 and CDR2: SGHRS, YFSETQ. CDR3 residues: CASSVGQGFETQYF. As DNA, the CDR3 is TGCGCCAGCAGCGTTGGGCAGGGGTTTGAGACCCAGTACTTC.

This chain links TRBV6-2 or TRBV6-3 with TRBJ2-7; no definite D call. The CDR3 has 15 amino acids. The germline CDR1 and CDR2 sequences are MNHEY and SVGEGT. The V end was cut by 3 bases, the J end by 5 bases, with 17 bases between. CDR3 amino acids: CASSYPRLEKDEQYF. The CDR3 DNA sequence: TGTGCCAGCAGTTATCCCAGACTGGAGAAGGACGAGCAGTACTTC.

The chain couples TRBV27 to TRBJ2-7, with 12 bases aligning to TRBD2. The J segment lost 3 bases and the V segment lost 4 bases, leaving 4 bases of the junction unmatched. The CDR3 contains 15 residues. The germline V gene has CDR1 MNHEY and CDR2 SMNVEV (reference sequence). The CDR3 bases are TGTGCCAGCAGTTGGTCTAGCGGGGGGGACTACGAGCAGTACTTC. It is translated as CASSWSSGGDYEQYF.

V gene TRBV24-1 combines with J gene TRBJ1-5; D remains ambiguous. This CDR3 spans 13 amino acids. The germline V gene encodes CDR1 KGHDR and CDR2 SFDVKD. Trimming cost V 3 bases and J 1 base, with 3 bases left between them. The CDR3 DNA follows: TGTGCCACCAGTGATGGGAGCAATCAGCCCCAGCATTTT. Translating it yields CATSDGSNQPQHF.

The table lists this clonotype with a count of one. The chain links TRBV4-2 to TRBJ2-7; maybe TRBD2 (6 bases). CDR1 and CDR2 from the germline V gene are LGHNA and YNFKEQ. This CDR3 has 18 residues. The ends were cut back, 0 bases at V and 3 bases at J, with 21 bases in the middle. Here the CDR3 reads CASSQDPPSTSIHYEQYF. For the CDR3, the DNA is TGTGCCAGCAGCCAAGATCCCCCTTCCACTAGCATCCACTACGAGCAGTACTTC.

This clonotype was seen only a few times. The rearrangement uses TRBV11-2 and TRBJ2-7; D call uncertain. V lost 4 bases and J lost 2, with 12 bases in between. The CDR3 contains 14 residues. The germline gives CDR1 SGHAT, CDR2 FQNNGV. Written as DNA, the CDR3 is TGTGCCAGCAGCTCATATACCCCAACCTACGAGCAGTACTTC. Its protein product is CASSSYTPTYEQYF. The whole variable domain, remainder taken from reference TRBV11-2 and TRBJ2-7, is EAGVAQSPRYKIIEKRQSVAFWCNPISGHATLYWYQQILGQGPKLLIQFQNNGVVDDSQLPKDRFSAERLKGVDSTLKIQPAKLEDSAVYLCASSSYTPTYEQYFGPGTRLTVT.

The rearrangement uses TRBV7-9 and TRBJ2-7; D unclear. The V end lost 5 bases, the J end lost 2 bases, and 13 bases lay between the germline ends. The CDR3 is 14 amino acids. CDR1 and CDR2 (germline): SEHNR, FQNEAQ (reference sequence). CDR3 sequence (DNA): TGTGCCAGCAGCCTCCTAATAGAACCCTACGAGCAGTACTTC. Translating it yields CASSLLIEPYEQYF.

The table lists this clonotype with a few counts. This chain uses TRBV11-2 with TRBJ2-7; D ambiguous. The germline CDR1 and CDR2 sequences are SGHAT and FQNNGV. V was cut by 1 base and J by 3 bases, with 10 bases left in between. This CDR3 is 14 amino acids long. In DNA, the CDR3 is TGTGCCAGCAGCTTAGGGACGAGCAACTACGAGCAGTACTTC. This gives the protein CASSLGTSNYEQYF. The full variable domain, its missing parts supplied by reference TRBV11-2 and TRBJ2-7, is EAGVAQSPRYKIIEKRQSVAFWCNPISGHATLYWYQQILGQGPKLLIQFQNNGVVDDSQLPKDRFSAERLKGVDSTLKIQPAKLEDSAVYLCASSLGTSNYEQYFGPGTRLTVT.